One T cell receptor beta chain is described in this entry. Germline V CDR1 and CDR2: MNHEY, SMNVEV (reference sequence). After removal of 9 bases from V and 7 bases from J, the junction contained 16 bases not matched to a gene. CDR3 length: 15 residues. This specimen belongs to a study of CD8+ T cells in alopecia areata. The treatment is: oral pan-JAK inhibitor, 5-10 mg twice daily. Investigators isolated RNA and reverse transcribed it into cDNA to act as the sequencing template. The assay was immunoSEQ multiplex PCR, and TCRdb's table has in-frame clones only and misses some. The sample has 150,000 to 200,000 clones, 50% to 60% seen once.

The sequence was collected from a human donor with alopecia areata. The sample in question was CD4+ T cells sorted from blood, obtained at week 4, from a patient treated with tofacitinib. V and J are TRBV27 and TRBJ2-3, with 7 bases fitting TRBD2. In DNA form, the CDR3 reads TGTGCCAGTGCCTTTACGCTAGCGGTCCGCAATACGCAGTATTTT. Protein product: CASAFTLAVRNTQYF.